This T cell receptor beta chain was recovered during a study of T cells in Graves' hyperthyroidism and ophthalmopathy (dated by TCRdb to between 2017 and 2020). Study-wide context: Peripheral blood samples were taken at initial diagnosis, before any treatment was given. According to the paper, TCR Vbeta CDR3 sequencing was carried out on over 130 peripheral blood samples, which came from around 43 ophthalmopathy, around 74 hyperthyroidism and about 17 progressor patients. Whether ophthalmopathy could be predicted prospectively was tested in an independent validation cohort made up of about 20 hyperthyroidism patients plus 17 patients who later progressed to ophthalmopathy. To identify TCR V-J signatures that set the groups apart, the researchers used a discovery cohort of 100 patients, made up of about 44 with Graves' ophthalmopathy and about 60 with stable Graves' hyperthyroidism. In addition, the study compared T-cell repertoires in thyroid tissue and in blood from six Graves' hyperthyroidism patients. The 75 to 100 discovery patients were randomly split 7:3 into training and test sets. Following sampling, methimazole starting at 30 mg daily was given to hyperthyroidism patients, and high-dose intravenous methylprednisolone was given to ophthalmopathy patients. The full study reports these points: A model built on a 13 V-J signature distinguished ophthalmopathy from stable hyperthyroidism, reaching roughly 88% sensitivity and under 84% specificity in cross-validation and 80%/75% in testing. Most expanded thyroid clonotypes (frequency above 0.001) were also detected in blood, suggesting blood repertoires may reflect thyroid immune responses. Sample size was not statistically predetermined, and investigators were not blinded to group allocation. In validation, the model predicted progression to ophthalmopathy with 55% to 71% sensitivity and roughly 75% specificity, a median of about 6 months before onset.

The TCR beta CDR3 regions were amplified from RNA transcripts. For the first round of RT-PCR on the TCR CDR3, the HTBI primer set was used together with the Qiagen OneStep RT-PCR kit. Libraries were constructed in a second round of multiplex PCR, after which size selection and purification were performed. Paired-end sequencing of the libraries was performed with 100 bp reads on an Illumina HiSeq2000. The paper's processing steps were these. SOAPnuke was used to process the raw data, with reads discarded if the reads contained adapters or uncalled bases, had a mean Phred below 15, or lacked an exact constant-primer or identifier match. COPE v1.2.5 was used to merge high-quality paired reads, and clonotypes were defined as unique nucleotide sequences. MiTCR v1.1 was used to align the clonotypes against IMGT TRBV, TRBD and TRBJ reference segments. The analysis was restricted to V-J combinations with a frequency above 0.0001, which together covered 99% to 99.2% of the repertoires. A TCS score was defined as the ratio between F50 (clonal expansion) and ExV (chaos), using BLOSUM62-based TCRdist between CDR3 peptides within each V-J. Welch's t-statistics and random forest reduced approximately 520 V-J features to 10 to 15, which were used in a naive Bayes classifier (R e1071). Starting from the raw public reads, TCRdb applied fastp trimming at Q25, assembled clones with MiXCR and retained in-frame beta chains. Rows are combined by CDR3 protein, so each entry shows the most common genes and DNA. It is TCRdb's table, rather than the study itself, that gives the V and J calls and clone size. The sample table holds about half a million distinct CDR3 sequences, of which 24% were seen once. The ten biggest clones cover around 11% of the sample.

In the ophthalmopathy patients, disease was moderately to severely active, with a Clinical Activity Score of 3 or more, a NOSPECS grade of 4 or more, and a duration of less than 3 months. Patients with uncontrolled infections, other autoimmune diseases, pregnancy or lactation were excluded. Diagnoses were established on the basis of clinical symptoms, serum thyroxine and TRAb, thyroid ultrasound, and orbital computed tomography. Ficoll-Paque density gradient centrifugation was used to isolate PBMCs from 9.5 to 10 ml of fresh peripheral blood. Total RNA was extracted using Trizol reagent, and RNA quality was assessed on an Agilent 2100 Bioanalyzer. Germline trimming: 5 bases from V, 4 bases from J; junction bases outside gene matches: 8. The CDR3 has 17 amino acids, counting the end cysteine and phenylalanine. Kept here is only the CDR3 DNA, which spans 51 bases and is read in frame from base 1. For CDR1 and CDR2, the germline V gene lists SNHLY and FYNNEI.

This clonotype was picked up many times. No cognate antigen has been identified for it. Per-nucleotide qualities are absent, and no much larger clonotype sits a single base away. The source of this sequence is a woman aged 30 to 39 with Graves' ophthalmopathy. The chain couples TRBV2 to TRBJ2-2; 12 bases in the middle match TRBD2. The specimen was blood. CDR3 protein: CASSHRTSGTRTGELFF. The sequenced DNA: TGTGCCAGCAGTCATCGGACTAGCGGGACTCGCACCGGGGAGCTGTTTTTT.